By share of the sample, the clone carrying this T cell receptor (gamma chain) is large. Its antigen is undetermined. TCRdb re-processed the multiplex PCR reads using CATT. The data show 14,000 or so gamma-chain clones, 1.6% seen once. The data stem from a study of γδ T cells in repeated Plasmodium falciparum infection. Study-wide context: The natural-infection arm compared Malian children under seasonal malaria with matched Australian children. Donors had four controlled P. falciparum NF54 infections over roughly 640 days.

Gammadelta T cells were flow-sorted from PBMC into Vgamma9/Vdelta2+ and Vdelta2-negative populations for bulk analysis. The germline gives CDR1 GITISATS, CDR2 ISYDGTV (reference sequence). V gave up 3 bases and J gave up 11 bases; unmatched junction bases: 7. There are 11 residues in the CDR3. General study points: Compared with Australian children, Malian Vdelta2-negative repertoires seemed more clonal, less diverse, less shared. Malian donors came from one small rural village, predominantly one ethnic group.

The chain uses TRGV9 and TRGJ1 or TRGJ2. Specimen: gamma-delta T cells from blood. The sequence was collected from a pool of human donors (malaria-infected and uninfected, not separated). CDR3 coding DNA: TGTGCCTTGTGGGAGCTTTTCCAGAAACTCTTT. Translation gives CALWELFQKLF.